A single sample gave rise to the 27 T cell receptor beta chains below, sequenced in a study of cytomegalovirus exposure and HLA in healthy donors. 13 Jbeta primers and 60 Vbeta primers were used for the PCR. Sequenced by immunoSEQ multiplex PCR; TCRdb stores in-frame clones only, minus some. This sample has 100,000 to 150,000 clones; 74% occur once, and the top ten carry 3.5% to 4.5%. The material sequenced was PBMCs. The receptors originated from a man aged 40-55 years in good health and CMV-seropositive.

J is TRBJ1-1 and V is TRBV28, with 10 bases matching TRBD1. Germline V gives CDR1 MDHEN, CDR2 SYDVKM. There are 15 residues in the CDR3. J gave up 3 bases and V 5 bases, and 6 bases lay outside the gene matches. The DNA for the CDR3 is TGTGCCAGCAGTGCACCCGGACAGGGGGACACTGAAGCTTTCTTT. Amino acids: CASSAPGQGDTEAFF. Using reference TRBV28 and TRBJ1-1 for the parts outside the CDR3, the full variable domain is DVKVTQSSRYLVKRTGEKVFLECVQDMDHENMFWYRQDPGLGLRLIYFSYDVKMKEKGDIPEGYSVSREKKERFSLILESASTNQTSMYLCASSAPGQGDTEAFFGQGTRLTVV.

CDR3 DNA sequence: TGTGCCAGCAGTTCCACGGACAGGGGTCCGGGAGAAGCTTTCTTT. This encodes CASSSTDRGPGEAFF. The chain recombines TRBV6-5 with TRBJ1-1; 9 bases fit TRBD1. The junction had 11 bases not matched to a gene; V was cut back by 4 bases and J by 8 bases. This CDR3 contains 15 residues. Germline V gene data show CDR1 as MNHEY and CDR2 as SVGAGI.

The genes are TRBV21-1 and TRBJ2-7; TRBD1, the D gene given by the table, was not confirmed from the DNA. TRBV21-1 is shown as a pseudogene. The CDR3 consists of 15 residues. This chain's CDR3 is CASSKRSQGNYEQYF. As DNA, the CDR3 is TGTGCCAGCAGCAAACGGAGTCAGGGCAACTACGAGCAGTACTTC.

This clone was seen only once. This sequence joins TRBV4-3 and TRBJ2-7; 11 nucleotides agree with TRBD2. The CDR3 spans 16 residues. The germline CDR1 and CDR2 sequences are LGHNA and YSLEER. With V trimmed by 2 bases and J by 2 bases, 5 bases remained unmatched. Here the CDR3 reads CASSQIAGGGPYEQYF. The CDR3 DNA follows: TGCGCCAGCAGCCAAATAGCGGGAGGGGGCCCCTACGAGCAGTACTTC.

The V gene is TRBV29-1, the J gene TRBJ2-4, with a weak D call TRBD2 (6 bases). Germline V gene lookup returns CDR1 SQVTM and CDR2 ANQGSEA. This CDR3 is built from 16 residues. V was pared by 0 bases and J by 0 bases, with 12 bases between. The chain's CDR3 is CSVEDLGGVAKNIQYF. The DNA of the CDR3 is TGCAGCGTTGAAGATTTGGGGGGAGTAGCCAAAAACATTCAGTACTTC. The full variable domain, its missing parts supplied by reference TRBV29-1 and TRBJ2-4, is SAVISQKPSRDICQRGTSLTIQCQVDSQVTMMFWYRQQPGQSLTLIATANQGSEATYESGFVIDKFPISRPNLTFSTLTVSNMSPEDSSIYLCSVEDLGGVAKNIQYFGAGTRLSVL.

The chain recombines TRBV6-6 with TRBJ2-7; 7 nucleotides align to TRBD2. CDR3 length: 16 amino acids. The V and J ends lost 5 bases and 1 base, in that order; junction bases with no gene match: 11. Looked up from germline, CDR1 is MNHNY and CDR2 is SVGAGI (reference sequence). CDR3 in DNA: TGTGCCAGCAGTCTACTGTTGGGGGAGGGTTCCTACGAGCAGTACTTC. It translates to CASSLLLGEGSYEQYF.

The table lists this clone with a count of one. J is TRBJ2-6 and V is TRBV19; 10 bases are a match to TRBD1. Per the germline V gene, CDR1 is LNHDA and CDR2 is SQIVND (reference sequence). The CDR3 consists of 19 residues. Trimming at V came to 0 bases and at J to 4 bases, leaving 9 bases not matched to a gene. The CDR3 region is CASSIERQGALGGANVLTF. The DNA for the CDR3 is TGTGCCAGTAGTATAGAACGACAGGGGGCACTAGGGGGGGCCAACGTCCTGACTTTC.

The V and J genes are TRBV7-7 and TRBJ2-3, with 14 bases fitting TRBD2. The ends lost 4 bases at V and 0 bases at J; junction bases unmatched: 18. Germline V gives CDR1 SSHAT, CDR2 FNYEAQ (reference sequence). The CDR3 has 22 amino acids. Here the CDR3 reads CASSSRLAGGRYPPSSTDTQYF. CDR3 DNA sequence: TGTGCCAGCAGCTCCCGACTAGCGGGGGGGCGATATCCACCATCTAGCACAGATACGCAGTATTTT.

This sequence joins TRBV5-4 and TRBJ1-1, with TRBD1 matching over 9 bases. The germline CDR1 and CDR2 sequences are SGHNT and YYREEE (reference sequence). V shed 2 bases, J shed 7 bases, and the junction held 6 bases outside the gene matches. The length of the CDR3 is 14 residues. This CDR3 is CASSLQGAQGEAFF. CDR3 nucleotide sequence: TGTGCCAGCAGCTTACAGGGGGCGCAGGGTGAAGCTTTCTTT.

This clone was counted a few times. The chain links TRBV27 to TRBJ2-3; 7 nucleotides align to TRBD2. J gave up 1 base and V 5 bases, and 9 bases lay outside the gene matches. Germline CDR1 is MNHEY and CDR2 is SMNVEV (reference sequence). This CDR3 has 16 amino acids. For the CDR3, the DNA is TGTGCCAGCAGTGCCGGGACTACCCCCGGCACAGATACGCAGTATTTT. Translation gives CASSAGTTPGTDTQYF.

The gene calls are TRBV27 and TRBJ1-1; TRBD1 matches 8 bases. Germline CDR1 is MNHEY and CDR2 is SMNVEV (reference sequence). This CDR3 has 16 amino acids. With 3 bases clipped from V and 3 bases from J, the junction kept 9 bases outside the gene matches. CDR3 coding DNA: TGTGCCAGCAGTTTTAAAACAGGGGGGCGGGACACTGAAGCTTTCTTT. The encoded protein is CASSFKTGGRDTEAFF.

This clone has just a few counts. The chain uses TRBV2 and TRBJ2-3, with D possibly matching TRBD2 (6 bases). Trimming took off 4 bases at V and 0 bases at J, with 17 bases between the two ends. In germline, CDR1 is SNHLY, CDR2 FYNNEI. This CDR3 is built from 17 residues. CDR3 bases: TGTGCCAGCAGTGCGGAGGGACCGGGAGCTAGCACAGATACGCAGTATTTT. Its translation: CASSAEGPGASTDTQYF.

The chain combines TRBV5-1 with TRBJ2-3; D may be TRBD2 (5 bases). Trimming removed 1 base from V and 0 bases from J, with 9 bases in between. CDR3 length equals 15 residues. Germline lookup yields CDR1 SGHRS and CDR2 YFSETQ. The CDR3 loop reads CASSLWGASTDTQYF. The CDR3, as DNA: TGCGCCAGCAGCTTGTGGGGAGCTAGCACAGATACGCAGTATTTT.

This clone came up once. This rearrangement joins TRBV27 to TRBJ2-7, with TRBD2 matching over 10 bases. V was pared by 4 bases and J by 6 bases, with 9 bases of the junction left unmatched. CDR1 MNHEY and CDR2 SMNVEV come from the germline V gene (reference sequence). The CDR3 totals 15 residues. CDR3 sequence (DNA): TGTGCCAGCAGTTCGGCTAGCGGGAGTTTTTCCGAGCAGTACTTC. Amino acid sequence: CASSSASGSFSEQYF.

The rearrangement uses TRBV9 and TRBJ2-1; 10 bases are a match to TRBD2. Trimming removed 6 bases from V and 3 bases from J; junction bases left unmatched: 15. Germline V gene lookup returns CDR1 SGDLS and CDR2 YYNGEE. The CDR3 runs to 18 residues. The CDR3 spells CASTEGLLAGRLYNEQFF. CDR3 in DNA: TGTGCCAGCACCGAGGGATTACTAGCGGGGAGACTCTACAATGAGCAGTTCTTC.

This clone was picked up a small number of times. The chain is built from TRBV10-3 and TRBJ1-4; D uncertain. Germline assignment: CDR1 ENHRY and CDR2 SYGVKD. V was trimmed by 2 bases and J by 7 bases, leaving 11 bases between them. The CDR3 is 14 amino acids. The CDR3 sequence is CAISEVPDTEKLFF. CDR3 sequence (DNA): TGTGCCATCAGTGAGGTGCCAGACACTGAAAAACTGTTTTTT.

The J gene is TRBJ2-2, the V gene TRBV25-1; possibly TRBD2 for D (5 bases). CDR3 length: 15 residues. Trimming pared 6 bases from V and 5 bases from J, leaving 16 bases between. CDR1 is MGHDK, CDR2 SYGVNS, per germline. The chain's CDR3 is CASRRQAPGTGELFF. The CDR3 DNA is TGTGCCAGCAGACGTCAGGCCCCGGGGACCGGGGAGCTGTTTTTT.

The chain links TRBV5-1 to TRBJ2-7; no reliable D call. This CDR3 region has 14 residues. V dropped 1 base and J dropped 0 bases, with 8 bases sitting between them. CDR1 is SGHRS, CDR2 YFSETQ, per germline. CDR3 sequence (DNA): TGCGCCAGCAGCTTGAGTCTGAGCTCCTACGAGCAGTACTTC. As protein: CASSLSLSSYEQYF.

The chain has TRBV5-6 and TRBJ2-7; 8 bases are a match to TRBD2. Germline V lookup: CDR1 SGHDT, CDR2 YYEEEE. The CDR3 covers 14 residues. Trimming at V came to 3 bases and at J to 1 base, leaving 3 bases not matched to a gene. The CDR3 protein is CASSWGLVSYEQYF. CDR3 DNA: TGTGCCAGCAGCTGGGGACTAGTATCCTACGAGCAGTACTTC.

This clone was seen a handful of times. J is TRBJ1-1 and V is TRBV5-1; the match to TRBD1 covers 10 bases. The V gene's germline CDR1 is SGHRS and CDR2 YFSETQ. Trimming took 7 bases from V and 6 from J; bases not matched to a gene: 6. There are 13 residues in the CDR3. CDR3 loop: CASGWTGGAEAFF. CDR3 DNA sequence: TGCGCCAGCGGCTGGACAGGGGGGGCTGAAGCTTTCTTT.

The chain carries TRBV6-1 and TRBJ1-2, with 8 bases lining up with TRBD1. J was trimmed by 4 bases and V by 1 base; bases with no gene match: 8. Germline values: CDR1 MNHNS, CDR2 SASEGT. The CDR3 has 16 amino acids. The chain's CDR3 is CASSEGAGQGGYGYTF. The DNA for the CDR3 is TGTGCCAGCAGTGAAGGGGCAGGACAGGGTGGCTATGGCTACACCTTC.

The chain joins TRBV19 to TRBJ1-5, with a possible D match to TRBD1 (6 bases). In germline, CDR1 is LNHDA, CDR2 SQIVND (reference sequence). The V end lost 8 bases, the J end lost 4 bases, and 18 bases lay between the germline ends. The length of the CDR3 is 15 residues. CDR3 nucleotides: TGTGCCAGTTACCGGGGGGCAGGCCTAAATCAGCCCCAGCATTTT. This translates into CASYRGAGLNQPQHF.

Written as DNA, the CDR3 is TGCAGCGTTGAAAGGCCGGGGGACATTCAGTACTTC. Amino acids: CSVERPGDIQYF. This sequence joins TRBV29-1 and TRBJ2-4, with a tentative D call TRBD2 (6 bases). V was cut by 2 bases and J by 8 bases, with 10 bases left in between. Germline CDR1 and CDR2: SQVTM and ANQGSEA. The CDR3 sequence is 12 residues long.

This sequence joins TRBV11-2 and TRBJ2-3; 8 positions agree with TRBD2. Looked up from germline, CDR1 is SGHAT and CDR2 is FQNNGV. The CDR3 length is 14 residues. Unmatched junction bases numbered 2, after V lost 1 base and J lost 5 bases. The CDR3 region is CASSLGLAGDTQYF. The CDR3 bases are TGTGCCAGCAGCTTAGGCCTAGCGGGAGATACGCAGTATTTT.

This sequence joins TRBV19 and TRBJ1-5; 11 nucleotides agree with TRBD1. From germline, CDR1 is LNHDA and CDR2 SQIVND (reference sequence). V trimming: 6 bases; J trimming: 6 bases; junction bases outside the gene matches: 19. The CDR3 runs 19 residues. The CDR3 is CASSLGQGAQRSVGQPQHF. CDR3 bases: TGTGCCAGTAGCCTAGGACAGGGGGCGCAGAGGTCAGTCGGTCAGCCCCAGCATTTT. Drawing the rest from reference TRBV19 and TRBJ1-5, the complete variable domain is DGGITQSPKYLFRKEGQNVTLSCEQNLNHDAMYWYRQDPGQGLRLIYYSQIVNDFQKGDIAEGYSVSREKKESFPLTVTSAQKNPTAFYLCASSLGQGAQRSVGQPQHFGDGTRLSIL.

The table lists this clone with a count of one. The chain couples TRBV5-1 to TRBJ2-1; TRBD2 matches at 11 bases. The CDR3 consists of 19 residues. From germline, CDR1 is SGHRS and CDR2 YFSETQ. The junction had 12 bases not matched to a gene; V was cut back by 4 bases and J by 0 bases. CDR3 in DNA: TGCGCCAGCAGCCCGACGGGGACTAGCGGATGGAGCTCCTACAATGAGCAGTTCTTC. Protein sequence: CASSPTGTSGWSSYNEQFF.

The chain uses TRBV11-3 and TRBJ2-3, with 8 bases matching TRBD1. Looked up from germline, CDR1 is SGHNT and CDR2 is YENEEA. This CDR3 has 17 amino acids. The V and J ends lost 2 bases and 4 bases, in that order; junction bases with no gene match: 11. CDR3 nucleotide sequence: TGTGCCAGCAGCTTAATGTCAGCAGGGGGCAAATCAGATACGCAGTATTTT. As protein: CASSLMSAGGKSDTQYF.